The T cell receptor beta chain described here comes from a study of control samples from healthy donors and cancer patients. Germline V lookup: CDR1 SGDLS, CDR2 YYNGEE. This CDR3 contains 14 residues. The V and J ends lost 0 bases and 14 bases respectively, with 20 bases between them. The repertoire was sequenced with immunoSEQ multiplex PCR; TCRdb's copy has only in-frame clones and lacks some. The data hold 70,000 to 100,000 clones, with 85% to 90% observed a single time. The sample comprised PBMCs. The TCR originated in a woman aged 55 to 70 with head and neck cancer. The chain has TRBV9 and TRBJ1-1; a weak D match, TRBD1 (5 bases). For the CDR3, the DNA is TGTGCCAGCAGCGTAGGGACATATGGAGGGGTAAACTTCTTT. Translation gives CASSVGTYGGVNFF.